This T cell receptor (beta chain) originates from a study of CXCR3-negative and CXCR3-positive naive CD8 T cells (dated by TCRdb to about 2019). Study-wide context: In total, some 130 million TRB reads were obtained, or roughly 1.5 +/- 0.3 million reads per library. The diversity and physicochemical repertoire analyses included roughly ten donors pooled from two independent experiments. For the TRBV-TRBJ cluster analysis, the naive subsets came from roughly 5 donors, while the memory cells came from 3 donors.

Overall study outcomes, separate from this receptor: Within the same donor, TRBV-TRBJ usage looked similar between naive CXCR3-negative and CXCR3-positive cells, but memory cells had distinct patterns. Comparably high repertoire diversity was found in both naive subsets, whereas much lower repertoire diversity was found in memory CD8+ T cells. Because surface CD5, which is linked to self-reactivity in mice, was comparable between the naive subsets, TCR interaction strength was also inferred from the physicochemical properties of TRB CDR3s. CXCR3 expression partially decreased after cryopreservation, so most assays used freshly isolated PBMCs. Compared with CXCR3-negative naive cells, CXCR3-positive naive cells had TRB CDR3s with higher hydrophobicity (lower Kidera factor 4), lower energy, and higher strength and volume indices.

For every CD8+ T cell subset, approximately 330,000 cells were flow-sorted straight into RLT lysis buffer, and each subset was sorted in triplicate. To exclude memory contaminants, naive CD8+ T cells were stringently defined as CD45RO-CCR7+CD27+CD95-. Standard density gradient centrifugation was used to isolate peripheral blood mononuclear cells from buffy coats. Naive CXCR3-negative and CXCR3-positive CD8+ T cells were flow-sorted on a FACSAria III. Total RNA was extracted from sorted cells with an RNeasy Mini Kit. To note about this clonotype: Which antigen it targets is not known.

The CDR3 has 14 amino acids, counting the end cysteine and phenylalanine. No DNA is recorded. CDR1 and CDR2 are read off the germline V gene as SGHRS and YFSETQ. The run used a NextSeq 550. The Human TCR Profiling Kit (MiLaboratory) was used to prepare UMI-labeled 5' RACE TRB cDNA libraries. The full amount of extracted RNA was used for cDNA synthesis, and the full amount of resulting cDNA was used for PCR amplification. The libraries were made side by side, with each library going through the same number of PCR cycles. On the study's bioinformatics: With a requirement of at least two reads per UMI, MIGEC and MiXCR extracted about 50,000 +/- 10,000 unique UMI-labeled TRB cDNA molecules per library. On average, each library contained approximately 40,000 +/- 10,000 functional in-frame TRB CDR3 nucleotide clonotypes without stop codons. After downsampling to 5000 UMI-labeled TRB molecules per sample, diversity metrics, including normalized Shannon-Wiener and Chao1, were computed in VDJtools. VDJtools computed clonotype-size-weighted physicochemical properties of the central five CDR3 residues: interaction energy, strength, volume and Kidera factor 4. TCRdb reprocessed the reads; each CDR3 protein sequence makes one entry, and DNA is unavailable. TCRdb, not the original authors, processed these V and J calls. This specimen's table enumerates around 92,000 distinct CDR3 sequences. The top ten clones comprise roughly 1.8% of the sample.

The chain employs TRBV5-1 and TRBJ2-3. This receptor was identified in a human donor in good health. Some clones in this sample may be carry-over from other donors' samples. Source material: naive CXCR3- CD8+ T cells from blood. The sample's cell subset or site label, in plain terms: CD45RO-CCR7+CD27+CD95- naive CD8+ T cells lacking CXCR3 (TNR3-). CDR3 reads: CASSLSRSTDTQYF. When the CDR3 is completed using the reference TRBV5-1 and TRBJ2-3 genes on either side, the full variable domain is KAGVTQTPRYLIKTRGQQVTLSCSPISGHRSVSWYQQTPGQGLQFLFEYFSETQRNKGNFPGRFSGRQFSNSRSEMNVSTLELGDSALYLCASSLSRSTDTQYFGPGTRLTVL.